The 4 T cell receptor beta chains given below trace back to one sample, sequenced in a study of blood T cell repertoires in COVID-19. The method was immunoSEQ multiplex PCR; TCRdb's version includes in-frame clones alone and lacks a portion of them. Seen here are roughly 230,000 clones, approximately 88% observed once, and the top ten hold about 27%. The sample taken for sequencing was peripheral blood. The receptor source for this set is a man aged 35-49 years with acute or convalescent COVID-19.

The V gene is TRBV4-3, the J gene TRBJ1-4; 8 positions match TRBD1. The CDR3 consists of 15 residues. V shed 6 bases and J 8 bases; nucleotides not matched to a gene: 11. Looked up from germline, CDR1 is LGHNA and CDR2 is YSLEER. This chain's CDR3 is CASSSGTGPGEKLFF. CDR3 bases: TGCGCCAGCAGTAGTGGGACAGGCCCCGGGGAAAAACTGTTTTTT.

V and J are TRBV19 and TRBJ2-2, with TRBD1 matching over 8 bases. Germline V gene lookup returns CDR1 LNHDA and CDR2 SQIVND (reference sequence). V lost 7 bases, J lost 4 bases, and 11 bases stayed unmatched. The CDR3 extends over 16 amino acids. The CDR3 sequence: CASTTWAGGSTGELFF. The DNA of the CDR3 is TGTGCCAGTACAACATGGGCAGGGGGCAGCACCGGGGAGCTGTTTTTT.

This clone was counted between two and nine times. The rearrangement links TRBV7-8 to TRBJ2-5, with 7 bases fitting TRBD1. Germline V lookup: CDR1 SGHVS, CDR2 FQNEAQ. Losses at the gene ends were 2 bases for V and 4 bases for J; bases not matched to a gene: 4. The CDR3 extends over 14 amino acids. The CDR3 region is CASSLYRGSETQYF. For the CDR3, the DNA is TGTGCCAGCAGCTTATACAGGGGCTCAGAGACCCAGTACTTC.

This clone was seen ten or more times. This sequence joins TRBV27 and TRBJ1-2; D may be TRBD1 (6 bases). V dropped 6 bases and J dropped 6 bases, with 23 bases sitting between them. Germline V gene sequence: CDR1 MNHEY, CDR2 SMNVEV (reference sequence). The CDR3 has 16 residues. CDR3 sequence: CASSSFGEGGEDGYTF. The CDR3 DNA reads TGTGCCAGCAGCAGTTTCGGAGAAGGGGGTGAAGATGGCTACACCTTC.